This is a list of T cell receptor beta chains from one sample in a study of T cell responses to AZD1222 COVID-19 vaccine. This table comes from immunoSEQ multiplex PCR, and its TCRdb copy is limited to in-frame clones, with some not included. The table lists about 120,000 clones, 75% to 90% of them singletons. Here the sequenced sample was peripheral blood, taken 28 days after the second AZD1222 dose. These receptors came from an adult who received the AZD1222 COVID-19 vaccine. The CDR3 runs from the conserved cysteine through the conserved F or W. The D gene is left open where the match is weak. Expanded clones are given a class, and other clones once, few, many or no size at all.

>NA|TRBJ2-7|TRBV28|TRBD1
CASRRQGAGYEQYF
TGTGCCAGCAGGAGACAGGGGGCTGGATACGAGCAGTACTTC
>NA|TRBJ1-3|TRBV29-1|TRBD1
CSVEDGGGEGYTIYF
TGCAGCGTTGAAGATGGAGGGGGCGAGGGTTACACCATATATTTT
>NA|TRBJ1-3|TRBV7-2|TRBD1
CASSLVIQGASGNTIYF
TGTGCCAGCAGCTTAGTTATTCAGGGGGCGTCTGGAAACACCATATATTTT
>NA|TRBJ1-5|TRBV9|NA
CASSVDPGSNQPQHF
TGTGCCAGCAGCGTAGACCCAGGGAGCAATCAGCCCCAGCATTTT
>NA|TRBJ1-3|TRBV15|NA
CATSRGTGPGNTIYF
TGTGCCACCAGCAGAGGTACAGGGCCAGGAAACACCATATATTTT
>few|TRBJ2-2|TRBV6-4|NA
CASSAGSTSGELFF
TGTGCCAGCAGTGCAGGGTCAACCTCCGGGGAGCTGTTTTTT
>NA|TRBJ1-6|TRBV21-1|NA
CASSNGGCNSPLHF
TGTGCCAGCAGCAACGGGGGCTGTAATTCACCCCTCCACTTT
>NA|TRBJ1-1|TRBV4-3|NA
CASSQDPRVGITFF
TGCGCCAGCAGCCAAGATCCCAGGGTGGGTATCACTTTCTTT
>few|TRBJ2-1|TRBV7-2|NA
CASSYRALANEQFF
TGTGCCAGCAGCTACAGGGCTCTGGCCAATGAGCAGTTCTTC
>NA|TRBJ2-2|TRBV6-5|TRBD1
CASRVQGAGELFF
TGTGCCAGCAGGGTACAGGGGGCCGGGGAGCTGTTTTTT
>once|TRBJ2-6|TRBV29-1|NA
CSVERVSPSGANVLTF
TGCAGCGTTGAAAGGGTCTCCCCCTCTGGGGCCAACGTCCTGACTTTC
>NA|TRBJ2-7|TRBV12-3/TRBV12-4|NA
CASSRNRGHEQYF
TGTGCCAGCAGTAGAAACAGAGGCCACGAGCAGTACTTC
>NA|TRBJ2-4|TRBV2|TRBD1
CASSWTGGPKNIQYF
TGTGCCAGCAGTTGGACAGGGGGTCCCAAAAACATTCAGTACTTC
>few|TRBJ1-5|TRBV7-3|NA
CASSLGRGQPQHF
TGTGCCAGCAGCTTAGGGCGGGGACAGCCCCAGCATTTT
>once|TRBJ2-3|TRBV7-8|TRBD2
CASSFLAGGPTDTQYF
TGTGCCAGCAGCTTCCTAGCGGGGGGGCCGACAGATACGCAGTATTTT
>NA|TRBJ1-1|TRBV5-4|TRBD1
CASSIDRDSNTEAFF
TGTGCCAGCAGCATTGACAGGGATTCGAACACTGAAGCTTTCTTT
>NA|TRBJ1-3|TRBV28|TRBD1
CASSPRGPGNTIYF
TGTGCCAGCAGCCCTAGGGGGCCTGGAAACACCATATATTTT
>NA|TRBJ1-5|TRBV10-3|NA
CATKQDLSNQPQHF
TGTGCCACCAAACAGGACCTAAGCAATCAGCCCCAGCATTTT
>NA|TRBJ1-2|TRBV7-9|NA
CASSLGAGEANYGYTF
TGTGCCAGCAGCTTAGGAGCGGGAGAGGCTAACTATGGCTACACCTTC
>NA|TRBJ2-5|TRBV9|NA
CASSARDQGVETQYF
TGTGCCAGCAGCGCCCGGGACCAAGGCGTGGAGACCCAGTACTTC
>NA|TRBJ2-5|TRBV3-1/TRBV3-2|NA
CASSQVALQETQYF
TGTGCCAGCAGCCAAGTAGCGCTGCAAGAGACCCAGTACTTC
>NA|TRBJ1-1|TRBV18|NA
CASSQGGTEAFF
TGTGCCAGCTCACAGGGGGGCACTGAAGCTTTCTTT
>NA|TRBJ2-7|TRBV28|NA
CASSFLLGSSSYEQYF
TGTGCCAGCAGCTTCTTGTTGGGGTCGAGCTCCTACGAGCAGTACTTC
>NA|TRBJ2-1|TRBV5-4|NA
CASGQKSSYNEQFF
TGTGCCAGCGGACAGAAGAGCTCCTACAATGAGCAGTTCTTC
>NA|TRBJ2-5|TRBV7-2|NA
CASSLRRRFWETQYF
TGTGCCAGCAGCTTACGTCGGAGGTTCTGGGAGACCCAGTACTTC
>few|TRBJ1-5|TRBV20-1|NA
CSARWGQPQHF
TGCAGTGCTAGGTGGGGTCAGCCCCAGCATTTT
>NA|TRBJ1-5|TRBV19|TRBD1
CASSRRQGGFNQPQHF
TGTGCCAGTAGTAGGCGACAGGGCGGTTTTAATCAGCCCCAGCATTTT
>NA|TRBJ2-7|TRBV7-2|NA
CASSLARDYEQYF
TGTGCCAGCAGCTTAGCGCGGGATTACGAGCAGTACTTC
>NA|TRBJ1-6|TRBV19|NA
CASSSQSSYNSPLHF
TGTGCCAGTAGCTCGCAGAGCTCCTATAATTCACCCCTCCACTTT
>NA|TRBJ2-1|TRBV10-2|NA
CASSESTYNEQFF
TGCGCCAGCAGTGAGTCGACCTACAATGAGCAGTTCTTC
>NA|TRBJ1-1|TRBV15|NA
CATSREFGGQGTEAFF
TGTGCCACCAGCAGAGAGTTTGGTGGGCAGGGTACTGAAGCTTTCTTT
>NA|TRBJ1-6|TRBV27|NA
CASSFESQNSPLHF
TGTGCCAGCAGTTTTGAGTCCCAGAATTCACCCCTCCACTTT
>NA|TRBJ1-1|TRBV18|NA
CASSYSGTNTEAFF
TGTGCCAGCTCATATTCCGGGACGAACACTGAAGCTTTCTTT
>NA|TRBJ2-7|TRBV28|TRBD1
CASSFSGQILYEQYF
TGTGCCAGCAGTTTTTCGGGACAGATACTATACGAGCAGTACTTC
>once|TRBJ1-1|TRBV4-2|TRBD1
CASTSGTGRTEAFF
TGTGCCAGCACCTCCGGGACAGGGAGAACTGAAGCTTTCTTT
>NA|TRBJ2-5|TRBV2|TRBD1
CAILQTGSETQYF
TGTGCCATACTACAGACAGGGTCGGAGACCCAGTACTTC
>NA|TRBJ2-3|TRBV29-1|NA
CSVRSTDTQYF
TGCAGCGTTCGTAGCACAGATACGCAGTATTTT
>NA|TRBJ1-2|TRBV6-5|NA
CASRASAGGGFGYTF
TGTGCCAGCAGAGCCTCGGCGGGCGGGGGGTTTGGCTACACCTTC
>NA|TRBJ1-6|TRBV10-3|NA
CAISGGGVNSPLHF
TGTGCCATCAGTGGAGGGGGGGTTAATTCACCCCTCCACTTT
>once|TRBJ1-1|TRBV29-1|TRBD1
CSVARGGENTEAFF
TGCAGCGTTGCAAGAGGGGGCGAGAACACTGAAGCTTTCTTT
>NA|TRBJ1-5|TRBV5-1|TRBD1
CASSLTGGNQPQHF
TGCGCCAGCAGCTTGACAGGGGGAAATCAGCCCCAGCATTTT
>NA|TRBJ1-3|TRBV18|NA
CASSPRGYKHSGNTIYF
TGTGCCAGCTCACCACGGGGGTACAAACACTCTGGAAACACCATATATTTT
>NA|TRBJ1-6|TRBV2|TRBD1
CASSERRTGGAYSPLHF
TGTGCCAGCAGCGAAAGGAGGACAGGGGGCGCGTATTCACCCCTCCACTTT
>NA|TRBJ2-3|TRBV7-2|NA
CASSLDLAGRDTQYF
TGTGCCAGCAGCTTAGATTTGGCGGGGAGGGATACGCAGTATTTT
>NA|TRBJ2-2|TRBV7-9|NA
CASSSQGITGELFF
TGTGCCAGCAGCTCGCAGGGAATCACCGGGGAGCTGTTTTTT
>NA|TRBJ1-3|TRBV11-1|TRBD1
CASSWDRLSGNTIYF
TGTGCCAGCAGCTGGGACAGACTCTCTGGAAACACCATATATTTT
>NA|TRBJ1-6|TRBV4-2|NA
CASSQDQSRTDNSPLHF
TGTGCCAGCAGCCAAGATCAAAGTAGGACAGATAATTCACCCCTCCACTTT
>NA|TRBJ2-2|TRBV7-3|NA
CASSLQRSTGELFF
TGTGCCAGCAGCTTACAGAGATCCACCGGGGAGCTGTTTTTT
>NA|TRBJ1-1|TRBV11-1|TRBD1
CASSTDRGNTEAFF
TGTGCCAGCAGCACGGACAGGGGGAACACTGAAGCTTTCTTT
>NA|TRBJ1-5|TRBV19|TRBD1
CASSTGTEGGSQHF
TGTGCCAGTAGTACCGGGACAGAGGGTGGGTCCCAGCATTTT